A single sample gave rise to the 5 T cell receptor beta chains below, sequenced in a study of blood T cells in healthy people across ages. Sample-barcoded 5' priming and a J-beta primer mix drove a second PCR of about 6 to 12 cycles. One entry per CDR3 protein, called by TCRdb with MiXCR from the 5' RACE reads. There are some 890,000 distinct CDR3 sequences in the sample; roughly 28% occur only once, and 10% lies in the top ten. These data were also reused for a study on T cells of mothers and their children.

What was sequenced was blood. The source is a woman aged 40 to 50 in good health.

Many counts were recorded for this clonotype. In DNA, the CDR3 is TGTGCCAGCAGCCAAGAATGGGGGGGGTCCTACGAGCAGTACTTC. The encoded protein is CASSQEWGGSYEQYF. This chain connects TRBV3-1 to TRBJ2-7; TRBD2 matches at 7 bases. Germline trimming cut 0 bases from V and 1 base from J; bases unmatched to any gene: 3. Germline CDR1 is LGHDT and CDR2 is YNNKEL (reference sequence). This CDR3 is 15 amino acids long.

The chain has TRBV5-1 and TRBJ1-1; 10 nucleotides agree with TRBD1. This CDR3 contains 17 residues. Per germline, CDR1 SGHRS and CDR2 YFSETQ. The junction had 6 bases not matched to a gene; V was cut back by 0 bases and J by 1 base. The CDR3 region has the DNA TGCGCCAGCAGCTTGGAGACAGGGGGCTTCGGGAACACTGAAGCTTTCTTT. It codes for CASSLETGGFGNTEAFF.

This clonotype has more than one count but fewer than ten. CDR3 sequence reads: CASSFLRVADTQYF. CDR3 in DNA: TGTGCCAGCAGCTTCCTCAGGGTTGCCGATACGCAGTATTTT. This rearrangement joins TRBV7-8 to TRBJ2-3; TRBD1 might be the D (5 bases). Trimming removed 3 bases from V and 6 bases from J, with 13 bases in between. This CDR3 is built from 14 residues. Germline CDR1 SGHVS, CDR2 FQNEAQ. Based on the CDR3 plus reference TRBV7-8 and TRBJ2-3, the full variable domain is GAGVSQSPRYKVAKRGQDVALRCDPISGHVSLFWYQQALGQGPEFLTYFQNEAQLDKSGLPSDRFFAERPEGSVSTLKIQRTQQEDSAVYLCASSFLRVADTQYFGPGTRLTVL.

The rearrangement uses TRBV19 and TRBJ1-1, with a tentative D call TRBD1 (6 bases). The CDR3 consists of 14 residues. Germline CDR1 and CDR2: LNHDA and SQIVND (reference sequence). V shed 3 bases and J shed 5 bases, with 13 bases lying between them. The CDR3 DNA reads TGTGCCAGTAGTATCACGCCCACAGGGACTGAAGCTTTCTTT. It codes for CASSITPTGTEAFF.

A note on this clonotype: This may stem from a read error, because a much larger clone lies one nucleotide away. This sequence joins TRBV27 and TRBJ2-1; 7 bases are a match to TRBD2. Germline V gene sequence: CDR1 MNHEY, CDR2 SMNVEV (reference sequence). CDR3 length equals 15 residues. The CDR3 DNA is TGTGCCAGCAGTGTATCCCAGCGGGGCCACAATGAGCAGTTCTTC. It encodes CASSVSQRGHNEQFF.